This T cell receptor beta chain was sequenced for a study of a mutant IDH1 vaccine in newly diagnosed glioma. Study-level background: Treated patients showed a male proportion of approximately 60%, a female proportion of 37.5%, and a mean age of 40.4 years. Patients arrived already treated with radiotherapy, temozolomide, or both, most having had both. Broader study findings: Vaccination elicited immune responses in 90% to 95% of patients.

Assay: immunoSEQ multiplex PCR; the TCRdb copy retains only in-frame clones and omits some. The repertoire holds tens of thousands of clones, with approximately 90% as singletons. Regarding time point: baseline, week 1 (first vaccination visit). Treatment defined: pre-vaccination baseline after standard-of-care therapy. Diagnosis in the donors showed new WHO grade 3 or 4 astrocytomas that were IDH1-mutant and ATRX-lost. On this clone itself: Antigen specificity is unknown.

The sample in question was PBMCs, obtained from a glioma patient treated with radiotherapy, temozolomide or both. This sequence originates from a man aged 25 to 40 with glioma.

DNA for the CDR3: TGTGCCACTCTGGGGACCCCCTATGGCTACACCTTC. Protein: CATLGTPYGYTF. The chain links TRBV7-9 to TRBJ1-2, with D possibly being TRBD1 (5 bases). The germline V and J ends were trimmed by 10 bases and 4 bases, with 13 bases remaining between them. The length of the CDR3 is 12 residues. Germline V gene lookup returns CDR1 SEHNR and CDR2 FQNEAQ (reference sequence).